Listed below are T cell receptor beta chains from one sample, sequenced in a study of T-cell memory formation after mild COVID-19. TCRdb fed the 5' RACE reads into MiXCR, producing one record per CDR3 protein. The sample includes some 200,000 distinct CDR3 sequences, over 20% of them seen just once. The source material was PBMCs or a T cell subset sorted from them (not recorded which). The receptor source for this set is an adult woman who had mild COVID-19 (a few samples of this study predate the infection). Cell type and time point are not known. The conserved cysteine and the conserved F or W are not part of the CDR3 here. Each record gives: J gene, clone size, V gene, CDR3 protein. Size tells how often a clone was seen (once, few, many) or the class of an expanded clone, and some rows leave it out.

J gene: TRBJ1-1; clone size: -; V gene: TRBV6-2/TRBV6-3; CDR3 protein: ASRREQGAVNTEAF
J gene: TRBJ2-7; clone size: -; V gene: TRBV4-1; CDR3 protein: ASSLNPGLALYEQY
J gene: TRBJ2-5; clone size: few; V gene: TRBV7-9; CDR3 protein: ASRPVGQGKETQY
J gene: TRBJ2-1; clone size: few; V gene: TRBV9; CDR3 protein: ASSVGGGQAWNEQF
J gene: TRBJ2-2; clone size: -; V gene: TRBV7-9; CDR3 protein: ASSRAGLAGVWYTGELF
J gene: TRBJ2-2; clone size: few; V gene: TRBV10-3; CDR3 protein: AISESSTGELF
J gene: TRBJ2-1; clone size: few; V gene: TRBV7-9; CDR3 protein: ASSLAIGGRGSYNEQF
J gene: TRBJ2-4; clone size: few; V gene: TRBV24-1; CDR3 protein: ATSENRQGIVNIQY
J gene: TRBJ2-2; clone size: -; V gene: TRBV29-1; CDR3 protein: SAGLTGELF
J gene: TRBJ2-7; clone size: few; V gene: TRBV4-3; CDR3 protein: ASSQAGGNYEQY